This passage covers 2 T cell receptor beta chains from one sample sequenced in a study of cytomegalovirus exposure and HLA in healthy donors (dated by TCRdb to 2016 to 2017). Libraries were prepared through the immunoSEQ multiplex PCR assay. The multiplex PCR relied on a mix of 60 forward primers for TCR Vbeta segments and 13 reverse primers for TCR Jbeta segments. This immuneACCESS table, as held by TCRdb, lists in-frame sequences with V and J called but not all clones. Of the missing ones, under half trace to an unresolved V gene in checked studies; the others have no known cause. A total of about 67,000 clones appear in this sample, more than 80% of them only once. In total, the top ten clones hold 12% of the sample. The sequenced material came from PBMCs. The receptors come from a woman between 25 and 40 years old in good health and CMV-seropositive.

This clone was found once. The CDR3 protein is CASSLFWGPTDTQYF. CDR3 bases: TGTGCCAGCAGCTTATTTTGGGGGCCGACAGATACGCAGTATTTT. The chain couples TRBV7-9 to TRBJ2-3; D is perhaps TRBD1 (6 bases). CDR1 SEHNR and CDR2 FQNEAQ come from the germline V gene (reference sequence). The CDR3 runs 15 residues. The V and J ends lost 2 bases and 3 bases respectively, with 12 bases between them.

The chain uses TRBV5-1 and TRBJ2-1; D ambiguous. Germline CDR1 SGHRS, CDR2 YFSETQ. The V gene lost 0 bases and the J gene lost 10 bases, with 8 bases spanning the gap. The CDR3 runs to 12 residues. The CDR3 loop is CASSLEWSEQFF. DNA for the CDR3: TGCGCCAGCAGCTTGGAATGGAGCGAGCAGTTCTTC.